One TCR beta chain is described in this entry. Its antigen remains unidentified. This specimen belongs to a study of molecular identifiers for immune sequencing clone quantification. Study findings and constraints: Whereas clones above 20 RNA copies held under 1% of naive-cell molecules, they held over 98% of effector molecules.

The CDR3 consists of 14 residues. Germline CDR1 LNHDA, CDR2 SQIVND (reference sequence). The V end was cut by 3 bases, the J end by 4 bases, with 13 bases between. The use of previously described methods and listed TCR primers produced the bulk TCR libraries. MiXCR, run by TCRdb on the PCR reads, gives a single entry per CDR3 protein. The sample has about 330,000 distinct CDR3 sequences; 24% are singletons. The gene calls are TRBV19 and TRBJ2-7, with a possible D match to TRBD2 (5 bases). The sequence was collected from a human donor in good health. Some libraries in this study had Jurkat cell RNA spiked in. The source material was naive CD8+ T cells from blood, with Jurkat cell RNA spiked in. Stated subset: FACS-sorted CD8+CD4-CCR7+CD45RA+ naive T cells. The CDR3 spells CASSIGPGSYEQYF. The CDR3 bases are TGTGCCAGTAGTATCGGACCGGGAAGTTACGAGCAGTACTTC. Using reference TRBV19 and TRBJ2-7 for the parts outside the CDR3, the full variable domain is DGGITQSPKYLFRKEGQNVTLSCEQNLNHDAMYWYRQDPGQGLRLIYYSQIVNDFQKGDIAEGYSVSREKKESFPLTVTSAQKNPTAFYLCASSIGPGSYEQYFGPGTRLTVT.